These T cell receptor beta chains were read from a single sample in a study of technical replicates of blood from a few donors. The method was immunoSEQ multiplex PCR; TCRdb's version includes in-frame clones alone and lacks a portion of them. The sample records roughly 87,000 clones, roughly 94% being singletons. The sample was T cells isolated from PBMCs. All receptors derive from a human donor in good health. Both conserved end residues are part of each CDR3. The D gene is left open where the match is weak. The listing skips clone size in some rows; elsewhere it reads once, few, many or a size class.

CDR3aa: CASSLLAGVGNEQFF
CDR3nt: TGTGCCAGCAGCTTACTAGCGGGAGTAGGAAATGAGCAGTTCTTC
v_gene: TRBV7-2
j_gene: TRBJ2-1
d_gene: TRBD2
abundance: .

CDR3aa: CASGDTGFNSPLHF
CDR3nt: TGTGCCAGCGGGGACACGGGCTTTAATTCACCCCTCCACTTT
v_gene: TRBV11-3
j_gene: TRBJ1-6
d_gene: .
abundance: once

CDR3aa: CASSLSNEQFF
CDR3nt: TGTGCCAGCAGCTTGAGTAATGAGCAGTTCTTC
v_gene: TRBV11-2
j_gene: TRBJ2-1
d_gene: .
abundance: .

CDR3aa: CASSPQGRSETQYF
CDR3nt: TGCGCCAGCAGCCCCCAGGGCAGATCAGAGACCCAGTACTTC
v_gene: TRBV5-1
j_gene: TRBJ2-5
d_gene: .
abundance: .

CDR3aa: CASSSGANTGELFF
CDR3nt: TGCGCCAGCTCGAGCGGAGCGAACACCGGGGAGCTGTTTTTT
v_gene: TRBV10-2
j_gene: TRBJ2-2
d_gene: .
abundance: .

CDR3aa: CASSRTGGGTEAFF
CDR3nt: TGCGCCAGCAGCAGGACAGGGGGCGGAACTGAAGCTTTCTTT
v_gene: TRBV5-1
j_gene: TRBJ1-1
d_gene: TRBD1
abundance: .

CDR3aa: CASSEGSGRGNQPQHF
CDR3nt: TGTGCCAGCAGCGAAGGCTCAGGGCGCGGCAATCAGCCCCAGCATTTT
v_gene: TRBV27
j_gene: TRBJ1-5
d_gene: .
abundance: once

CDR3aa: CASNNPSSYNEQFF
CDR3nt: TGTGCCAGCAACAATCCTAGTTCCTACAATGAGCAGTTCTTC
v_gene: TRBV7-2
j_gene: TRBJ2-1
d_gene: .
abundance: .

CDR3aa: CASSPVGGGYNEQFF
CDR3nt: TGTGCCAGCAGCCCCGTGGGCGGGGGGTACAATGAGCAGTTCTTC
v_gene: TRBV9
j_gene: TRBJ2-1
d_gene: TRBD2
abundance: .

CDR3aa: CASSQGLWSSPLHF
CDR3nt: TGTGCCAGTAGTCAGGGGCTATGGAGTTCACCCCTCCACTTT
v_gene: TRBV19
j_gene: TRBJ1-6
d_gene: .
abundance: .

CDR3aa: CASSELPQGSFF
CDR3nt: TGTGCCAGCAGTGAACTTCCCCAGGGTTCGTTCTTC
v_gene: TRBV6-1
j_gene: TRBJ2-1
d_gene: .
abundance: .

CDR3aa: CASSFVAGASTDTQYF
CDR3nt: TGTGCCAGCAGCTTCGTAGCGGGGGCTAGCACAGATACGCAGTATTTT
v_gene: TRBV7-9
j_gene: TRBJ2-3
d_gene: TRBD2
abundance: .

CDR3aa: CASSLALGGTYNEQFF
CDR3nt: TGTGCCAGCAGCTTGGCCCTAGGCGGGACCTACAATGAGCAGTTCTTC
v_gene: TRBV5-4
j_gene: TRBJ2-1
d_gene: .
abundance: .

CDR3aa: CAWSVKEGLAGPGRSYEQYF
CDR3nt: TGTGCCTGGAGTGTAAAGGAGGGACTAGCGGGGCCCGGGAGGTCCTACGAGCAGTACTTC
v_gene: TRBV30
j_gene: TRBJ2-7
d_gene: TRBD2
abundance: .

CDR3aa: CASSQVSGSGLTYEQYF
CDR3nt: TGTGCCAGCAGCCAAGTCAGTGGGAGCGGCCTCACCTACGAGCAGTACTTC
v_gene: TRBV4-2
j_gene: TRBJ2-7
d_gene: .
abundance: .

CDR3aa: CASSAGLRDQEYF
CDR3nt: TGTGCCAGCAGTGCAGGACTACGAGACCAGGAGTACTTC
v_gene: TRBV6-1
j_gene: TRBJ2-7
d_gene: .
abundance: .

CDR3aa: CASSLRGAQETQYF
CDR3nt: TGTGCCAGCAGCTTACGGGGAGCCCAAGAGACCCAGTACTTC
v_gene: TRBV7-9
j_gene: TRBJ2-5
d_gene: .
abundance: .

CDR3aa: CASSLLPAGDGYTF
CDR3nt: TGTGCCAGCAGCTTACTCCCCGCAGGGGATGGCTACACCTTC
v_gene: TRBV7-2
j_gene: TRBJ1-2
d_gene: .
abundance: .

CDR3aa: CASGGDRDSNQPQHF
CDR3nt: TGTGCTAGTGGGGGGGACAGGGATAGCAATCAGCCCCAGCATTTT
v_gene: TRBV12-5
j_gene: TRBJ1-5
d_gene: TRBD1
abundance: .

CDR3aa: CASKGYQETQYF
CDR3nt: TGTGCCAGCAAGGGGTACCAAGAGACCCAGTACTTC
v_gene: TRBV2
j_gene: TRBJ2-5
d_gene: .
abundance: .

CDR3aa: CSVGKGQGTPYGYTF
CDR3nt: TGCAGCGTTGGTAAGGGACAGGGGACTCCCTATGGCTACACCTTC
v_gene: TRBV29-1
j_gene: TRBJ1-2
d_gene: TRBD1
abundance: .

CDR3aa: CASSRDRGWGETQYF
CDR3nt: TGTGCCAGCAGCCGGGACAGGGGGTGGGGAGAGACCCAGTACTTC
v_gene: TRBV7-6
j_gene: TRBJ2-5
d_gene: TRBD1
abundance: once

CDR3aa: CASSLSGGQPQHF
CDR3nt: TGTGCCAGCAGTTTATCGGGGGGACAGCCCCAGCATTTT
v_gene: TRBV28
j_gene: TRBJ1-5
d_gene: .
abundance: .

CDR3aa: CAIGLAGDLGFLYF
CDR3nt: TGTGCGATAGGACTAGCGGGAGATCTGGGTTTTTTGTACTTC
v_gene: TRBV6-4
j_gene: TRBJ2-4
d_gene: TRBD2
abundance: .

CDR3aa: CASSIDPGAEAFF
CDR3nt: TGTGCCAGTAGTATAGATCCAGGGGCGGAAGCTTTCTTT
v_gene: TRBV19
j_gene: TRBJ1-1
d_gene: .
abundance: .

CDR3aa: CATPGQGNTIYF
CDR3nt: TGCGCCACCCCGGGACAGGGAAACACCATATATTTT
v_gene: TRBV10-1
j_gene: TRBJ1-3
d_gene: TRBD1
abundance: .

CDR3aa: CASSETSGYSYNEQFF
CDR3nt: TGTGCCAGCAGTGAAACTAGCGGTTACTCCTACAATGAGCAGTTCTTC
v_gene: TRBV6-1
j_gene: TRBJ2-1
d_gene: TRBD2
abundance: .

CDR3aa: CASSSDRVGGYTF
CDR3nt: TGTGCCAGCAGCTCGGACAGGGTAGGTGGCTACACCTTC
v_gene: TRBV2
j_gene: TRBJ1-2
d_gene: TRBD1
abundance: .

CDR3aa: CASSPNYEQYF
CDR3nt: TGCGCCAGCAGTCCAAACTACGAGCAGTACTTC
v_gene: TRBV10-2
j_gene: TRBJ2-7
d_gene: .
abundance: .

CDR3aa: CASSSAYEQYF
CDR3nt: TGTGCCAGCAGCTCTGCCTACGAGCAGTACTTC
v_gene: TRBV7-2
j_gene: TRBJ2-7
d_gene: .
abundance: .

CDR3aa: CASSLSAPFAGWSTEAFF
CDR3nt: TGTGCCAGCAGTTTATCGGCCCCCTTCGCAGGGTGGAGCACTGAAGCTTTCTTT
v_gene: TRBV27
j_gene: TRBJ1-1
d_gene: .
abundance: .